This T cell receptor beta chain was found in a study of T cells in localized non-small cell lung cancer. Notes on the study in general: Those with higher blood T cell density had longer overall survival. Heterogeneity cannot be ruled out, as sequencing used one tumor region only. Measurement of T cell clonality placed uninvolved adjacent lung highest, above the level in tumor. For the top 100 tumor clones, a median about 62 also appeared in adjacent lung.

Notes on this clone: Its antigen is unidentified.

Between the trimmed V and J ends, which lost 0 bases and 9 bases, there was a span of 21 bases. The germline gives CDR1 GTSNPN, CDR2 SVGIG (reference sequence). This CDR3 contains 16 residues. Generated by immunoSEQ multiplex PCR, the TCRdb table keeps only in-frame clones and is missing some. The sample carries about 1,200 clones, 30% to 35% recorded once. The chain uses TRBV30 and TRBJ1-3, with TRBD1 as a possible D gene (5 bases). This clonotype was sampled from an older male donor with stage I squamous cell lung carcinoma. The material was normal lung tissue next to the tumor, obtained before any cancer treatment. The CDR3 protein is CAWSVEGLRARGTIYF. The CDR3, as DNA: TGTGCCTGGAGTGTAGAGGGGTTGCGGGCCCGGGGCACCATATATTTT.